This entry features one TCR beta chain sequence. The CDR3 is made up of 13 amino acids. Trimming took off 0 bases at V and 7 bases at J, with 9 bases between the two ends. Germline CDR1 and CDR2: MNHEY and SVGAGI. Profiling relied on immunoSEQ multiplex PCR, and the TCRdb table lists in-frame clones only, not all of them. The repertoire consists of some 1.1 million clones, with approximately 80% occurring once and the leading ten covering 0.89%. These data originate in a study of shared clonotypes between healthy human individuals. The chain uses TRBV6-5 and TRBJ1-1; D is unclear. The sample consisted of memory CD4+ T cells from PBMCs. Subset described: CD45RA-negative fraction. This sequence originates from a man aged 18 to 35 in good health. Some clones in this sample may be carry-over from other donors' samples. The CDR3 DNA reads TGTGCCAGCAGTTACTCAGCCGGGTATGAAGCTTTCTTT. This sequence encodes CASSYSAGYEAFF.